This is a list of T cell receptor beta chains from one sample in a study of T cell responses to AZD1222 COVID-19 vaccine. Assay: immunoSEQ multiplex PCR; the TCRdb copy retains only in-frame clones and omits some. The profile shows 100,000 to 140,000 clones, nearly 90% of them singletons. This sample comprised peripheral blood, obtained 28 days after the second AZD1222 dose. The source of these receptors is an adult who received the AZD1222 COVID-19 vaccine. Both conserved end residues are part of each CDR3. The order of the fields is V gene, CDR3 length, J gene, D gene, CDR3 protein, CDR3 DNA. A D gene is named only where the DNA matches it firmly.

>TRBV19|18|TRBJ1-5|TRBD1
CASSRTTGGQSGNQPQHF
TGTGCCAGTAGTAGAACCACAGGGGGCCAATCGGGCAATCAGCCCCAGCATTTT
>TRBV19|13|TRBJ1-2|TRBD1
CASSPGQHYGYTF
TGTGCCAGTAGTCCGGGACAGCACTATGGCTACACCTTC
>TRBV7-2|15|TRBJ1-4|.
CASSPYSGLNEKLFF
TGTGCCAGCAGCCCGTATTCGGGGCTTAATGAAAAACTGTTTTTT
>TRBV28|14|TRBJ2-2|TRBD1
CASSSTGDTGELFF
TGTGCCAGCAGTTCTACAGGGGACACCGGGGAGCTGTTTTTT
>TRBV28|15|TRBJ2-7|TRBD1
CASSSSGQGGYEQYF
TGTGCCAGCAGTTCATCGGGACAGGGTGGCTACGAGCAGTACTTC
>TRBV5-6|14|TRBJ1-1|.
CASSPELMNTEAFF
TGTGCCAGCAGTCCAGAGCTCATGAACACTGAAGCTTTCTTT
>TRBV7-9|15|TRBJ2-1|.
CASSSIGLRGNEQFF
TGTGCCAGCAGCTCCATTGGGCTTAGGGGCAATGAGCAGTTCTTC
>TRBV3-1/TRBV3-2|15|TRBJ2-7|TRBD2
CASSQGSGGGYEQYF
TGTGCCAGCAGCCAAGGTAGCGGGGGGGGCTACGAGCAGTACTTC
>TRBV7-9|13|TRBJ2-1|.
CASRASGTDEQFF
TGTGCCAGCCGAGCTTCCGGGACCGATGAGCAGTTCTTC
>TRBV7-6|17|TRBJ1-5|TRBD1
CASSLGTGELGGQPQHF
TGTGCCAGCAGCTTAGGGACAGGAGAGTTGGGAGGTCAGCCCCAGCATTTT
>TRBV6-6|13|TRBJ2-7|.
CASSYGNTYEQYF
TGTGCCAGCAGTTACGGAAATACCTACGAGCAGTACTTC
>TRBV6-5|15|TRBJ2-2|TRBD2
CASSYKAGGTGELFF
TGTGCCAGCAGTTATAAGGCGGGGGGCACCGGGGAGCTGTTTTTT
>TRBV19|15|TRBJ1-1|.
CASSIPRVTNTEAFF
TGTGCCAGTAGTATACCGCGGGTCACGAACACTGAAGCTTTCTTT
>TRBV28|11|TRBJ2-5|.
CASTRGETQYF
TGTGCCAGCACCCGCGGGGAGACCCAGTACTTC